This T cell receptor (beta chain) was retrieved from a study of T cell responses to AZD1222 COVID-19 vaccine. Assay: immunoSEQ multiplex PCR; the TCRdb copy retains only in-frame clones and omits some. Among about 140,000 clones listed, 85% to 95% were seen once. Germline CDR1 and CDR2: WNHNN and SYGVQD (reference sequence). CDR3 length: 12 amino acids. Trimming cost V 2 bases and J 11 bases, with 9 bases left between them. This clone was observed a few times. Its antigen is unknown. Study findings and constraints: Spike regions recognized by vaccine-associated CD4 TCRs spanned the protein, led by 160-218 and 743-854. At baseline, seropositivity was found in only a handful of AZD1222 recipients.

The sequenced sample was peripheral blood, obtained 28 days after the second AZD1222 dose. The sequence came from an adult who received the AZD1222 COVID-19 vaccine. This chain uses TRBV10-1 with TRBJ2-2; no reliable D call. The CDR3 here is CASSEIGLELFF. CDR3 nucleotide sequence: TGCGCCAGCAGTGAGATCGGGCTCGAGCTGTTTTTT.